This paragraph reports one T cell receptor (beta chain). The CDR3 runs to 14 residues. Looked up from germline, CDR1 is SGHAT and CDR2 is FQNNGV. V shed 6 bases, J shed 7 bases, and the junction held 7 bases outside the gene matches. This sample is drawn from a study of blood T cell repertoires in COVID-19. About the study: Some COVID-19 samples were acute and others convalescent; all came from the United States, Italy and Spain. The analysed material was cDNA or gDNA that came from T cells, B-cell-depleted T cells, or PBMCs.

Authors' analysis steps: Estimated nucleated cell counts came from reference gene primer amplification. Only in-frame clones appear in the TCRdb table, and some are missing; sequencing was by immunoSEQ multiplex PCR. Clonal size and the V and J genes are those of that table, whereas D and trimming came from the DNA. The table shows over 200,000 clones, with around 75% occurring only once. V usage is TRBV11-2 and J usage is TRBJ1-2; 11 bases map to TRBD1. Specimen: peripheral blood. This receptor was obtained from a human donor in a cohort sampled during active COVID-19. The CDR3 loop is CASRFAGTGGGYTF. DNA of the CDR3: TGTGCCAGCAGATTCGCCGGGACAGGGGGTGGCTACACCTTC.